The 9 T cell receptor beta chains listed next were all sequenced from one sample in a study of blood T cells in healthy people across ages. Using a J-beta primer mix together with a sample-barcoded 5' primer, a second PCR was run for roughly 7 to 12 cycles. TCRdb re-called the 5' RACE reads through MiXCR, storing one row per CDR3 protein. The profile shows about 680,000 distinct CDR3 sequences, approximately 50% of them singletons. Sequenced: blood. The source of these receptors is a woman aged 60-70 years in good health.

This CDR3 reads CASSFLAGVGTDTQYF. CDR3 in DNA: TGTGCCAGCAGCTTCTTAGCGGGAGTAGGCACAGATACGCAGTATTTT. The chain carries TRBV5-5 and TRBJ2-3, with TRBD2 matching over 9 bases. The V gene end was trimmed by 2 bases and the J gene end by 1 base; junction bases not matched to a gene: 5. The V gene's germline CDR1 is SGHKS and CDR2 YYEKEE (reference sequence). CDR3 length: 16 residues.

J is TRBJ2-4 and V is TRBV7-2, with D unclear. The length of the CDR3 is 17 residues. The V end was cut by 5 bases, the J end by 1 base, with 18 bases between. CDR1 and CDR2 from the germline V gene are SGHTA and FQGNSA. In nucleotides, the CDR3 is TGTGCCAGCAGCCCCGATGGGCGTGCCCGGGCCAAAAACATTCAGTACTTC. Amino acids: CASSPDGRARAKNIQYF.

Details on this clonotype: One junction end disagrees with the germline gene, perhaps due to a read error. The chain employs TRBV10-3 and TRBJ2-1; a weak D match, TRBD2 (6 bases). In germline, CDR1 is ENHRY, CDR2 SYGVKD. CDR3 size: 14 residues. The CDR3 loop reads CTISEGGGTVEQFF. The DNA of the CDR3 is TGTACCATCAGTGAAGGCGGCGGGACGGTTGAGCAGTTCTTC.

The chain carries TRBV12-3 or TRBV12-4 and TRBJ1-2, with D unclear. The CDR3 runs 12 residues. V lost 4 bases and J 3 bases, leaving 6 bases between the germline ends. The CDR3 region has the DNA TGTGCCAGCAGTTACAAAGACTATGGCTACACCTTC. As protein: CASSYKDYGYTF.

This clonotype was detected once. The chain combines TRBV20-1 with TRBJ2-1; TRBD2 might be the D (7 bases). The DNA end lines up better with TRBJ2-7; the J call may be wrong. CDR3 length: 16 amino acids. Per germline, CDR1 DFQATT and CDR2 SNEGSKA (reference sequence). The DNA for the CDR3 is TGCAGTGCTACAGATGGGGGGAGGGGGGCTTTCAATGAGCAGTACTTC. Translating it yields CSATDGGRGAFNEQYF.

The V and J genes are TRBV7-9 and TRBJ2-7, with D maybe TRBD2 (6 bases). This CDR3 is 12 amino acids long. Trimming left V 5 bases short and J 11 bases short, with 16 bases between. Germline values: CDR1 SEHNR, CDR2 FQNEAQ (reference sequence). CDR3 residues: CASSGRTGGKYF. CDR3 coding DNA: TGTGCCAGCAGCGGAAGGACCGGCGGGAAGTACTTC.

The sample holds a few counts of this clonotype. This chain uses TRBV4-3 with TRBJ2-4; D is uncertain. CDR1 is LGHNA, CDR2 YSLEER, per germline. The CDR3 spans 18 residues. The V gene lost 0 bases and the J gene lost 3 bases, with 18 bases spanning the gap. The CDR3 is CASSQDPGGNVGKNIQYF. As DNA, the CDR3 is TGCGCCAGCAGCCAAGATCCCGGTGGCAATGTTGGCAAAAACATTCAGTACTTC.

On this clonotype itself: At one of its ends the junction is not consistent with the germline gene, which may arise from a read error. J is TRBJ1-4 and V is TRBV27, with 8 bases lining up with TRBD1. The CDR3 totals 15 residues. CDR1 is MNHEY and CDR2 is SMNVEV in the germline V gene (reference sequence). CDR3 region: CASSVSRDRNEKPFF. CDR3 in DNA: TGTGCCAGCAGTGTCTCCCGGGACAGGAATGAAAAACCGTTTTTT.

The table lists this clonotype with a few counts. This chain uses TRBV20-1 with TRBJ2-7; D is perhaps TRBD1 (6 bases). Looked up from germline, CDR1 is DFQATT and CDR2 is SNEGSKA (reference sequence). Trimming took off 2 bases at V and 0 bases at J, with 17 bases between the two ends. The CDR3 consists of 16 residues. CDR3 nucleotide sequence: TGCAGTGCTAGATCCCCTGGGGAACAGGGCTCCTACGAGCAGTACTTC. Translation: CSARSPGEQGSYEQYF.